What follows are 8 T cell receptor beta chains derived from one specimen sequenced in a study of blood T cells in healthy people across ages. Then a second PCR, running about 6 to 11 cycles, was carried out with a sample-barcoded 5' primer and a J-beta primer mix. TCRdb reprocessed the 5' RACE reads via MiXCR and lists one record per CDR3 protein. The sample has about 640,000 distinct CDR3 sequences; under 30% are singletons. Sequencing was performed on blood. The receptors shown here come from an elderly woman in good health.

The rearrangement uses TRBV20-1 and TRBJ2-3, with 9 bases aligning to TRBD1. The CDR3 contains 14 residues. Looked up from germline, CDR1 is DFQATT and CDR2 is SNEGSKA (reference sequence). V trimming: 4 bases; J trimming: 4 bases; junction bases outside the gene matches: 6. CDR3 DNA sequence: TGCAGTGCTATCGCGGGACAGGGCTCAGATACGCAGTATTTT. The encoded protein is CSAIAGQGSDTQYF.

This clonotype was recorded a few times. This chain links TRBV4-1 with TRBJ1-2, with TRBD1 matching 7 bases. The length of the CDR3 is 16 residues. The trim removed 1 base at V and 1 base at J, leaving 6 bases unmatched. Germline CDR1 reads MGHRA; CDR2 reads YSYEKL. The CDR3 bases are TGCGCCAGCAGCCAAGCATCAGGGGGAAATAACTATGGCTACACCTTC. Amino acid sequence: CASSQASGGNNYGYTF.

This clonotype was observed many times. The J gene is TRBJ2-5, the V gene TRBV20-1, with unresolved D. Germline V gene sequence: CDR1 DFQATT, CDR2 SNEGSKA (reference sequence). This CDR3 has 9 amino acids. The V end lost 6 bases, the J end lost 9 bases, and 8 bases lay between the germline ends. The CDR3 DNA sequence: TGCAGTGCGGATGGGGCCCAGTACTTC. It codes for CSADGAQYF.

This clonotype was seen at least ten times. The gene calls are TRBV2 and TRBJ2-1; D gene ambiguous. V lost 4 bases and J 4 bases, leaving 5 bases between the germline ends. This CDR3 has 12 residues. Germline-derived CDR1 and CDR2 are SNHLY and FYNNEI. CDR3 residues: CASSVGYNEQFF. The CDR3 nucleotides are TGTGCCAGCAGTGTTGGATACAATGAGCAGTTCTTC. Supplemented by reference TRBV2 and TRBJ2-1, the full variable domain reads EPEVTQTPSHQVTQMGQEVILRCVPISNHLYFYWYRQILGQKVEFLVSFYNNEISEKSEIFDDQFSVERPDGSNFTLKIRSTKLEDSAMYFCASSVGYNEQFFGPGTRLTVL.

As regards this clonotype: Possible read error: a much larger clone is one base away. The rearrangement joins TRBV4-3 to TRBJ1-1; 7 nucleotides agree with TRBD1. The junction had 9 bases not matched to a gene; V was cut back by 4 bases and J by 4 bases. The CDR3 length is 15 residues. Germline lookup yields CDR1 LGHNA and CDR2 YSLEER. CDR3 sequence reads: CASSLRQGWSTEAFF. CDR3 DNA sequence: TGCGCCAGCAGCCTCAGACAGGGATGGAGCACTGAAGCTTTCTTT.

This chain links TRBV10-3 with TRBJ1-2; D may be TRBD1 (6 bases). CDR1 ENHRY and CDR2 SYGVKD come from the germline V gene. This CDR3 comprises 14 residues. V lost 4 bases, J lost 8 bases, and 17 bases lay in between. The CDR3 spells CAISANGQREGYTF. CDR3 coding DNA: TGTGCCATCAGTGCCAACGGACAGCGCGAAGGCTACACCTTC.

This clonotype came up many times. The chain carries TRBV20-1 and TRBJ1-1; D may be TRBD1 (5 bases). The germline V and J ends were trimmed by 5 bases and 3 bases, with 16 bases remaining between them. CDR3 length equals 14 residues. The germline V gene encodes CDR1 DFQATT and CDR2 SNEGSKA (reference sequence). DNA for the CDR3: TGCAGTGCTCCCGAGGTAGGGGTGGACACTGAAGCTTTCTTT. It yields the protein CSAPEVGVDTEAFF.

About this clonotype: One end of the junction does not line up with germline, which may come from a read error. The CDR3 bases are TGTGCCAGCAGCTCGGACCGGTGGGAGACCCGGTACTTC. Amino acid sequence: CASSSDRWETRYF. The chain employs TRBV7-3 and TRBJ2-5; TRBD2 is a possible D gene (5 bases). This CDR3 comprises 13 residues. Germline V gene sequence: CDR1 SGHTA, CDR2 FQGTGA.